The 20 T cell receptor beta chains below come from one sample, sequenced in a study of T-cell memory formation after mild COVID-19. Via MiXCR, TCRdb re-called the 5' RACE reads, giving one row per CDR3 protein. The table records tens of thousands of distinct CDR3 sequences, approximately 9.1% of them present only once. Sequencing input: PBMCs or a T cell subset sorted from them (not recorded which). These receptors originate from an adult woman who had mild COVID-19 (a few samples of this study predate the infection). Cell type and time point are not known.

This clonotype was recorded many times. The chain has TRBV4-3 and TRBJ1-6; D is possibly TRBD1 (5 bases). Germline assignment: CDR1 LGHNA and CDR2 YSLEER. V shed 3 bases and J shed 10 bases, with 16 bases lying between them. This CDR3 has 15 amino acids. The DNA for the CDR3 is TGCGCCAGCAGCCACTCCCCCAGGGAGGACTCACCCCTCCACTTT. Amino acids: CASSHSPREDSPLHF.

The sample holds many counts of this clonotype. The chain employs TRBV24-1 and TRBJ2-3; 10 bases align to TRBD2. CDR3 length equals 15 residues. V lost 7 bases, J lost 1 base, and 4 bases stayed unmatched. The germline V gene has CDR1 KGHDR and CDR2 SFDVKD. The CDR3 DNA is TGTGCCACCAGAGCCGGGACTAGCGGCACAGATACGCAGTATTTT. This translates into CATRAGTSGTDTQYF.

This clonotype was seen more than once but under ten times. The genes are TRBV7-8 and TRBJ1-5, with TRBD1 matching over 7 bases. V shed 5 bases and J 7 bases; nucleotides not matched to a gene: 8. CDR1 and CDR2 (germline): SGHVS, FQNEAQ. This CDR3 is built from 14 residues. In DNA, the CDR3 is TGTGCCAGCAGCCCTCCAGGGGGAGGCCAGCCCCAGCATTTT. It yields the protein CASSPPGGGQPQHF.

V gene TRBV20-1 combines with J gene TRBJ2-7; possibly TRBD2 for D (6 bases). V shed 4 bases and J shed 2 bases, with 15 bases lying between them. Germline V gene sequence: CDR1 DFQATT, CDR2 SNEGSKA (reference sequence). The CDR3 runs to 14 residues. The CDR3 loop is CSATRGGMPYEQYF. In DNA form, the CDR3 reads TGCAGTGCTACCAGAGGCGGGATGCCCTACGAGCAGTACTTC.

The rearrangement links TRBV7-8 to TRBJ2-1; possibly TRBD1 for D (6 bases). V shed 5 bases and J shed 3 bases, with 14 bases lying between them. The CDR3 extends over 15 amino acids. Germline CDR1 and CDR2: SGHVS and FQNEAQ. The CDR3 bases are TGTGCCAGCAGCCGCCAGGGGAACCTCTACAATGAGCAGTTCTTC. This encodes CASSRQGNLYNEQFF.

The CDR3, as DNA: TGTGCCAGCAGCGAAATAGCCTACGAGCAGTACTTC. This codes for CASSEIAYEQYF. The V call is TRBV6-1, the J call TRBJ2-7; D not resolved. This CDR3 contains 12 residues. The germline CDR1 and CDR2 sequences are MNHNS and SASEGT. V lost 6 bases, J lost 2 bases, and 8 bases lay in between.

This clonotype was observed a handful of times. J is TRBJ2-1 and V is TRBV2; D is undetermined. The CDR3 runs to 15 residues. The germline V gene encodes CDR1 SNHLY and CDR2 FYNNEI. Trimming shortened V by 7 bases and J by 1 base, and 14 bases separated the two germline ends. The CDR3 DNA sequence: TGTGCCAGCATAGGCGAGAGATCTTCCTACAATGAGCAGTTCTTC. Its protein is CASIGERSSYNEQFF.

This clonotype was recorded many times. The genes are TRBV4-1 and TRBJ2-3, with 9 bases aligning to TRBD1. The trim removed 0 bases at V and 9 bases at J, leaving 13 bases unmatched. The germline V gene encodes CDR1 MGHRA and CDR2 YSYEKL. The CDR3 has 17 residues. CDR3 amino acids: CASSQDRGTGNSRTQYF. Written as DNA, the CDR3 is TGCGCCAGCAGCCAAGATAGGGGGACAGGGAACTCGAGGACGCAGTATTTT.

The rearrangement uses TRBV7-8 and TRBJ2-3, with TRBD2 matching 8 bases. Germline V gene lookup returns CDR1 SGHVS and CDR2 FQNEAQ. V trimming: 2 bases; J trimming: 5 bases; junction bases outside the gene matches: 12. This CDR3 has 17 amino acids. The CDR3: CASSLMAGGRFRDTQYF. CDR3 nucleotide sequence: TGTGCCAGCAGCTTAATGGCGGGGGGTCGATTCCGAGATACGCAGTATTTT.

This chain connects TRBV19 to TRBJ2-1; the D is unclear. The CDR3 is made up of 13 amino acids. V was trimmed by 7 bases and J by 7 bases, leaving 14 bases between them. Germline lookup yields CDR1 LNHDA and CDR2 SQIVND (reference sequence). In DNA form, the CDR3 reads TGTGCCAGTACGCCGACTGGCCAGAATGAGCAGTTCTTC. This translates into CASTPTGQNEQFF.

The sample holds many counts of this clonotype. The chain uses TRBV11-2 and TRBJ2-5; no firm D call. The germline gives CDR1 SGHAT, CDR2 FQNNGV. This CDR3 region has 12 residues. Trimming removed 0 bases at V and 4 bases at J, with 3 bases between. In DNA form, the CDR3 reads TGTGCCAGCAGCTTAGACCGAGAGACCCAGTACTTC. Encoded protein: CASSLDRETQYF.

The genes are TRBV18 and TRBJ2-7; no definite D call. The V gene lost 2 bases and the J gene lost 7 bases, with 6 bases spanning the gap. The CDR3 covers 11 residues. Germline values: CDR1 KGHSH, CDR2 LQKENI. This CDR3 is CASSPKEEQYF. DNA for the CDR3: TGTGCCAGCTCACCAAAAGAAGAGCAGTACTTC.

As to this clonotype: This may be a read error, as it is one base from a much larger clone. The chain joins TRBV9 to TRBJ1-2; D is undetermined. This CDR3 has 15 residues. CDR1 and CDR2 (germline): SGDLS, YYNGEE. V was shortened by 4 bases and J by 3 bases, with 16 bases between the two germline ends. The CDR3 loop is CASSTLTRSDYGYTF. Written as DNA, the CDR3 is TGTGCCAGCAGCACACTGACTCGAAGTGACTATGGCTACACCTTC.

This clonotype was detected ten times or more. The rearrangement joins TRBV6-5 to TRBJ1-2; D gene ambiguous. CDR1 is MNHEY and CDR2 is SVGAGI in the germline V gene. The V gene lost 9 bases and the J gene lost 8 bases, with 19 bases spanning the gap. The CDR3 is 13 residues long. The chain's CDR3 is CASVSTTRGGYTF. In DNA, the CDR3 is TGTGCCAGTGTCTCCACCACGAGAGGAGGCTACACCTTC.

This rearrangement joins TRBV5-6 to TRBJ1-2; D is undetermined. Looked up from germline, CDR1 is SGHDT and CDR2 is YYEEEE. CDR3 length equals 13 residues. V lost 4 bases, J lost 5 bases, and 12 bases lay in between. The CDR3 loop is CASSKRRLYGYTF. CDR3 nucleotides: TGTGCCAGCAGCAAAAGACGCCTATATGGCTACACCTTC.

This rearrangement joins TRBV18 to TRBJ1-6; the D gene is possibly TRBD1 (5 bases). V lost 5 bases and J 8 bases, leaving 13 bases between the germline ends. The germline CDR1 and CDR2 sequences are KGHSH and LQKENI. The CDR3 is made up of 14 amino acids. This CDR3 reads CASSAGTSYSPLHF. For the CDR3, the DNA is TGTGCCAGCTCAGCCGGGACCTCCTATTCACCCCTCCACTTT.

This clonotype was recorded a few times. The genes are TRBV4-1 and TRBJ2-1; 15 bases align to TRBD2. The CDR3 covers 18 residues. With 0 bases clipped from V and 15 bases from J, the junction kept 15 bases outside the gene matches. Per the germline V gene, CDR1 is MGHRA and CDR2 is YSYEKL. The CDR3 spells CASSQERIRGTSGGKMFF. CDR3 DNA: TGCGCCAGCAGCCAAGAAAGGATCCGGGGGACTAGCGGGGGGAAAATGTTCTTC.

Only a few counts were recorded for this clonotype. This chain connects TRBV5-4 to TRBJ2-7; maybe TRBD2 (6 bases). The CDR3 consists of 11 residues. V was cut by 1 base and J by 7 bases, with 6 bases left in between. Germline V gives CDR1 SGHNT, CDR2 YYREEE (reference sequence). The DNA for the CDR3 is TGTGCCAGCAGCTTGCGGGGGGAGCAGTACTTC. Translation gives CASSLRGEQYF.

This clonotype came up many times. The CDR3 coding sequence is TGTGCCAGCAGCCCAGACAGGGATTCCAAGGCTAACTATGGCTACACCTTC. It translates to CASSPDRDSKANYGYTF. The chain has TRBV7-8 and TRBJ1-2, with 7 bases fitting TRBD1. V lost 5 bases, J lost 0 bases, and 12 bases stayed unmatched. The CDR3 loop spans 17 amino acids. Per the germline V gene, CDR1 is SGHVS and CDR2 is FQNEAQ.

CDR3 in amino acids: CASSLWWQGGAYGYTF. Here the CDR3 DNA reads TGTGCCAGCAGCTTGTGGTGGCAGGGTGGGGCCTATGGCTACACCTTC. The chain joins TRBV5-6 to TRBJ1-2, with a tentative D call TRBD1 (5 bases). CDR1 and CDR2 (germline): SGHDT, YYEEEE. CDR3 length: 16 amino acids. Trimming shortened V by 1 base and J by 4 bases, and 17 bases separated the two germline ends. The complete variable domain, with remaining parts taken from reference TRBV5-6 and TRBJ1-2, reads DAGVTQSPTHLIKTRGQQVTLRCSPKSGHDTVSWYQQALGQGPQFIFQYYEEEERQRGNFPDRFSGHQFPNYSSELNVNALLLGDSALYLCASSLWWQGGAYGYTFGSGTRLTVV.